These 12 T cell receptor beta chains were sequenced from one sample in a study of blood T cell repertoires in COVID-19 (dated by TCRdb to 2018 to 2020). The library came from the immunoSEQ multiplex PCR assay. Held by TCRdb, this immuneACCESS table contains in-frame sequences only and omits some clones. Under half of the omission traces to an unresolved V gene where checked; the cause of the rest is unknown. The table for this sample lists some 390,000 clones; 85% to 90% of them were counted only once. In total, the top ten clones hold 1% to 1.3% of the sample. The sequencing sample was made of PBMCs or T cells enriched from blood (not recorded which). The receptor source for this set is a man aged 25-45 years who had recovered from COVID-19.

This clone was detected only once. The chain couples TRBV30 to TRBJ1-1; 10 bases are shared with TRBD1. The germline V gene encodes CDR1 GTSNPN and CDR2 SVGIG (reference sequence). After removal of 5 bases from V and 14 bases from J, the junction contained 11 bases not matched to a gene. The CDR3 has 12 amino acids. This CDR3 reads CAWWTGGLEGFF. CDR3 bases: TGTGCCTGGTGGACAGGGGGTCTGGAAGGGTTCTTT.

J is TRBJ2-1 and V is TRBV20-1, with D possibly TRBD1 on 5 matching bases. Germline CDR1 reads DFQATT; CDR2 reads SNEGSKA (reference sequence). CDR3 size: 11 residues. The V gene lost 6 bases and the J gene lost 5 bases, with 8 bases spanning the gap. This CDR3 reads CSAPDNNEQFF. DNA for the CDR3: TGCAGTGCGCCGGACAACAATGAGCAGTTCTTC.

This sequence joins TRBV2 and TRBJ2-5, with 12 nucleotides matching TRBD2. Germline V CDR1 and CDR2: SNHLY, FYNNEI. CDR3 length: 16 residues. The ends lost 5 bases at V and 5 bases at J; junction bases unmatched: 9. The CDR3 loop reads CASSPTGTSGQETQYF. CDR3 nucleotides: TGTGCCAGCAGTCCGACCGGGACTAGCGGGCAGGAGACCCAGTACTTC.

The genes are TRBV18 and TRBJ2-7; 7 bases fit TRBD1. Germline V gene sequence: CDR1 KGHSH, CDR2 LQKENI. After removal of 0 bases from V and 5 bases from J, the junction contained 25 bases not matched to a gene. CDR3 length: 21 residues. The CDR3 loop reads CASSPPTSNRGRIGVLDEQYF. CDR3 nucleotides: TGTGCCAGCTCACCACCAACGTCAAACAGGGGACGAATAGGTGTTCTCGACGAGCAGTACTTC.

The V call is TRBV3-1 (or the pseudogene TRBV3-2), the J call TRBJ1-4; D is perhaps TRBD1 (5 bases). V lost 4 bases and J lost 4, with 13 bases in between. The CDR3 runs to 15 residues. Per the germline V gene, CDR1 is LGHDT and CDR2 is YNNKEL (reference sequence). CDR3 loop: CASSLAQGNNEKLFF. The DNA of the CDR3 is TGTGCCAGCAGCCTAGCTCAGGGAAATAATGAAAAACTGTTTTTT.

The V and J genes are TRBV29-1 and TRBJ2-2; D is unclear. The germline V and J ends were trimmed by 7 bases and 1 base, with 7 bases remaining between them. CDR1 SQVTM and CDR2 ANQGSEA come from the germline V gene. The CDR3 loop spans 12 amino acids. The CDR3 protein is CSAGWNTGELFF. CDR3 nucleotide sequence: TGCAGCGCCGGTTGGAACACCGGGGAGCTGTTTTTT.

The chain links TRBV19 to TRBJ2-6; maybe TRBD1 (5 bases). CDR1 is LNHDA and CDR2 is SQIVND in the germline V gene (reference sequence). V lost 0 bases to trimming and J lost 0 bases, with 9 bases between them. The CDR3 is 17 amino acids. CDR3 DNA: TGTGCCAGTAGTATAGAGGGCAGGGCCTCTGGGGCCAACGTCCTGACTTTC. Translating it yields CASSIEGRASGANVLTF.

The rearrangement joins TRBV27 to TRBJ1-2, with 10 positions matching TRBD1. From germline, CDR1 is MNHEY and CDR2 SMNVEV (reference sequence). J lost 4 bases, V lost 7 bases, and 18 bases had no gene match. The CDR3 has 18 residues. CDR3 nucleotides: TGTGCCAGCACCCGGACAGGGGGGGCCCGGGGGGCCCTCTATGGCTACACCTTC. Residues: CASTRTGGARGALYGYTF.

V usage is TRBV10-3 and J usage is TRBJ2-7; TRBD1 is a possible D gene (6 bases). The CDR3 has 16 amino acids. CDR1 ENHRY and CDR2 SYGVKD come from the germline V gene. Trimming pared 2 bases from V and 3 bases from J, leaving 17 bases between. The CDR3 sequence: CAISEPDSEGGYEQYF. CDR3 in DNA: TGTGCCATCAGTGAGCCGGACAGCGAAGGAGGCTACGAGCAGTACTTC.

This chain joins TRBV27 and TRBJ2-1, with D uncertain. The germline gives CDR1 MNHEY, CDR2 SMNVEV (reference sequence). V was shortened by 3 bases and J by 4 bases, with 10 bases between the two germline ends. CDR3 size: 14 residues. The CDR3 reads CASSFLISYNEQFF. The DNA for the CDR3 is TGTGCCAGCAGTTTCTTGATCAGTTACAATGAGCAGTTCTTC.

J is TRBJ1-5 and V is TRBV27; TRBD1 aligns across 8 bases. V dropped 4 bases and J dropped 2; count of bases not matched to a gene: 4. The CDR3 is 15 residues long. Germline V gene data show CDR1 as MNHEY and CDR2 as SMNVEV (reference sequence). The CDR3: CASSWTGSGNQPQHF. The CDR3 DNA is TGTGCCAGCAGTTGGACAGGGTCTGGCAATCAGCCCCAGCATTTT.

The chain recombines TRBV9 with TRBJ1-1; 7 bases are a match to TRBD1. The V segment lost 4 bases and the J segment 1 base; nucleotides outside the gene matches: 4. The CDR3 has 14 amino acids. CDR1 and CDR2 from the germline V gene are SGDLS and YYNGEE. In DNA, the CDR3 is TGTGCCAGCAGCATAGGGACAGAGAACACTGAAGCTTTCTTT. It translates to CASSIGTENTEAFF.